The sequence of this TCR beta chain was determined in a study of regulatory T cells in long-lasting Graves disease. Study at large: The criterion for persistent Graves' disease was over 5 years of antithyroid drugs with positive TSH receptor antibodies.

Study results and limitations: TCR diversity was lower in persistent Graves' patients (versus newly diagnosed ones).

Germline V CDR1 and CDR2: MNHEY, SMNVEV (reference sequence). The CDR3 runs 13 residues. With 6 bases clipped from V and 2 bases from J, the junction kept 4 bases outside the gene matches. Sample time point: persistent/refractory GD, antithyroid drugs over 5 years with positive TRAb. The TCR library was prepared using RNA isolated from PBMCs. Recruitment took place at an endocrinology department in Xi'an, China. Collection of peripheral blood (roughly 9.8 milliliters) was done using EDTA tubes. A remark on this clonotype: Its antigen remains unknown. A much bigger clone sits one base away, suggesting this may be a read error.

In building TCR beta libraries, iRepertoire HTBI primers were used together with Arm-PCR of CDR3 regions. TCRdb called the multiplex PCR reads again in MiXCR, with one record for every CDR3 protein. The sample has about 460,000 distinct CDR3 sequences; around a fifth are singletons. Material: peripheral blood mononuclear cells (PBMCs), obtained when the disease was refractory, from a patient treated with antithyroid drugs. The sequence was obtained from a female donor with Graves disease. This chain links TRBV27 with TRBJ2-7; 7 bases map to TRBD1. CDR3: CASRTGTAYEQYF. CDR3 nucleotide sequence: TGTGCCAGCAGAACCGGGACAGCCTACGAGCAGTACTTC.